Shown below are 2 T cell receptor beta chains from a single sample sequenced in a study of T-cell reconstitution after alpha-beta-depleted transplantation in children. Construction of the TCRbeta library involved unique molecular identifiers. TCRdb redid the calling of the PCR reads with MiXCR, one entry per CDR3 protein. The sample consists of 600,000 to 700,000 distinct CDR3 sequences, about 12% of them appearing once. The starting material was PBMCs, obtained before TCRalphabeta/CD19-depleted stem cell transplant. All receptors come from a girl aged 2-15 years with congenital amegakaryocytic thrombocytopenia, due to receive a stem cell transplant.

The CDR3 nucleotides read TGTGCCACGACGAGGGGACAGGGAAAGCACCAGCCCCAGCATTTT. It yields the protein CATTRGQGKHQPQHF. This chain joins TRBV19 and TRBJ1-5, with 9 positions matching TRBD1. The germline CDR1 and CDR2 sequences are LNHDA and SQIVND (reference sequence). V shed 10 bases, J shed 7 bases, and the junction held 14 bases outside the gene matches. The CDR3 contains 15 residues.

The rearrangement uses TRBV28 and TRBJ2-1; no clear D gene. The CDR3 is 14 amino acids. CDR1 and CDR2 (germline): MDHEN, SYDVKM. V lost 6 bases, J lost 6 bases, and 15 bases lay in between. The CDR3 DNA reads TGTGCCAGCAGCCCGAACCAGTTTGGCAATGAGCAGTTCTTC. This encodes CASSPNQFGNEQFF.